Listed below are T cell receptor beta chains from one sample, sequenced in a study of T cell responses to AZD1222 COVID-19 vaccine. The table came from immunoSEQ multiplex PCR; TCRdb's copy has only in-frame clones and leaves some out. The sample lists around 58,000 clones; roughly four fifths were seen once. The sample was peripheral blood, taken on day 0 of AZD1222 vaccination. These receptors came from an adult in good health. The CDR3 runs from the conserved cysteine through the conserved F or W. D genes are given only for firm matches. Not all rows give a size; the values are once, few, many and, for expanded clones, a class.

V	length	J	size	D	DNA	CDR3
TRBV7-3	15	TRBJ1-1	.	.	TGTGCCAGCAGCTTATCGTCGACGGGTGGCACTGAAGCTTTCTTT	CASSLSSTGGTEAFF
TRBV6-6	16	TRBJ2-7	.	.	TGTGCCAGCAGTTACCCGCCCGGACAGCATAACTACGAGCAGTACTTC	CASSYPPGQHNYEQYF
TRBV24-1	15	TRBJ1-2	.	.	TGTGCCACCAGTGATCCGGCGGGACAAGACTATGGCTACACCTTC	CATSDPAGQDYGYTF
TRBV6-5	14	TRBJ1-2	.	.	TGTGCCAGCAGGGGGGGCTCTCGTAGCTATGGCTACACCTTC	CASRGGSRSYGYTF
TRBV6-6	15	TRBJ2-1	.	.	TGTGCCAGCAGAAAAACAGCCAGCTCCTACAATGAGCAGTTCTTC	CASRKTASSYNEQFF
TRBV5-6	13	TRBJ2-7	.	.	TGTGCCAGCAGCAGGACAAAATCATACGAGCAGTACTTC	CASSRTKSYEQYF
TRBV11-1	14	TRBJ1-1	once	.	TGTGCCAGTAGCCGGACGGGAATGAACACTGAAGCTTTCTTT	CASSRTGMNTEAFF
TRBV3-1/TRBV3-2	14	TRBJ1-4	.	TRBD1	TGTGCCAGCACCAGACAGGGGTGGAATGAAAAACTGTTTTTT	CASTRQGWNEKLFF
TRBV5-1	16	TRBJ2-1	.	.	TGCGCCAGCAGCCGCCGGGGTTCTTCATCCTACAATGAGCAGTTCTTC	CASSRRGSSSYNEQFF
TRBV5-1	15	TRBJ2-6	.	.	TGCGCCAGCAGCCCGGGGGGCTTTGGGGCCAACGTCCTGACTTTC	CASSPGGFGANVLTF